The 22 T cell receptor beta chains presented below share a single source sample, sequenced in a study of blood T cell repertoires in COVID-19. Clones were sequenced by immunoSEQ multiplex PCR, and TCRdb holds only the in-frame ones, with some missing. The sample has fewer than 200,000 clones, around 84% seen once. The source material was PBMCs or T cells enriched from blood (not recorded which). These receptors were taken from a man aged 45-65 years who had recovered from COVID-19.

The chain is built from TRBV6-5 and TRBJ1-1; weak D call: TRBD1 (5 bases). This CDR3 spans 12 amino acids. Trimming pared 2 bases from V and 7 bases from J, leaving 8 bases between. CDR1 MNHEY and CDR2 SVGAGI come from the germline V gene. The CDR3 nucleotides are TGTGCCAGCAGTTACCTCCAGGGTGAAGCTTTCTTT. It codes for CASSYLQGEAFF.

This clone turned up a few times. The genes are TRBV5-1 and TRBJ2-3; 9 bases line up with TRBD2. The CDR3 consists of 15 residues. Germline values: CDR1 SGHRS, CDR2 YFSETQ. V shed 4 bases and J 5 bases; nucleotides not matched to a gene: 8. The CDR3 nucleotides are TGCGCCAGCAGCCTTGGGAGCGGGGGGCGAGATACGCAGTATTTT. Its protein is CASSLGSGGRDTQYF. Using reference TRBV5-1 and TRBJ2-3 for the parts outside the CDR3, the full variable domain is KAGVTQTPRYLIKTRGQQVTLSCSPISGHRSVSWYQQTPGQGLQFLFEYFSETQRNKGNFPGRFSGRQFSNSRSEMNVSTLELGDSALYLCASSLGSGGRDTQYFGPGTRLTVL.

CDR3 sequence reads: CASSLGGTSTDTQYF. The CDR3 region has the DNA TGTGCCAGCAGCTTAGGGGGGACTAGCACAGATACGCAGTATTTT. The chain couples TRBV7-2 to TRBJ2-3, with D maybe TRBD2 (6 bases). V gave up 1 base and J gave up 0 bases, with 8 bases separating them. The V gene's germline CDR1 is SGHTA and CDR2 FQGNSA. CDR3 length: 15 amino acids.

There are a few counts of this clone. Written as DNA, the CDR3 is TGTGCCAGCAGCGTGGGACAGGGTGAGTACGAGCAGTACTTC. It specifies CASSVGQGEYEQYF. The V gene is TRBV5-4, the J gene TRBJ2-7; 9 bases agree with TRBD1. This CDR3 region has 14 residues. The junction had 6 bases not matched to a gene; V was cut back by 4 bases and J by 4 bases. In germline, CDR1 is SGHNT, CDR2 YYREEE (reference sequence).

This chain links TRBV6-5 with TRBJ1-1; possible D gene TRBD1, 6 bases. V was shortened by 10 bases and J by 2 bases, with 20 bases between the two germline ends. Germline CDR1 and CDR2: MNHEY and SVGAGI. There are 15 residues in the CDR3. The CDR3 is CATRRAGTSNTEAFF. The CDR3 DNA is TGTGCCACCAGGAGGGCCGGGACATCTAACACTGAAGCTTTCTTT.

There are many counts of this clone. Other DNA sequences in this sample translate to the same CDR3. The gene calls are TRBV11-3 and TRBJ1-5; D uncertain. Trimming shortened V by 1 base and J by 4 bases, and 5 bases separated the two germline ends. CDR3 size: 13 residues. Germline-derived CDR1 and CDR2 are SGHNT and YENEEA. CDR3 sequence: CASSLAPNQPQHF. CDR3 nucleotides: TGTGCCAGCAGCTTAGCCCCTAATCAGCCCCAGCATTTT. The variable domain in full, completed from reference TRBV11-3 and TRBJ1-5, reads EAGVVQSPRYKIIEKKQPVAFWCNPISGHNTLYWYLQNLGQGPELLIRYENEEAVDDSQLPKDRFSAERLKGVDSTLKIQPAELGDSAVYLCASSLAPNQPQHFGDGTRLSIL.

This sequence joins TRBV6-4 and TRBJ2-7, with a weak D call TRBD2 (7 bases). Trimming took off 5 bases at V and 4 bases at J, with 18 bases between the two ends. This CDR3 region has 15 residues. Germline CDR1 and CDR2: MRHNA and SNTAGT. The CDR3 here is CASSREGTPEYEQYF. The CDR3 bases are TGTGCCAGCAGTAGGGAGGGGACACCGGAGTACGAGCAGTACTTC.

The rearrangement joins TRBV11-2 to TRBJ1-4, with D perhaps matching TRBD1 (5 bases). This CDR3 contains 16 residues. Trimming took 3 bases from V and 1 from J, leaving 12 bases between them. Germline values: CDR1 SGHAT, CDR2 FQNNGV. The CDR3 bases are TGTGCCAGCAGCTTCCTGACAGTGAGAACTAATGAAAAACTGTTTTTT. Amino acids: CASSFLTVRTNEKLFF.

The rearrangement links TRBV3-1 (or the pseudogene TRBV3-2) to TRBJ2-1; a possible D gene is TRBD2 (6 bases). The germline gives CDR1 LGHDT, CDR2 YNNKEL (reference sequence). Trimming cost V 1 base and J 16 bases, with 14 bases left between them. The length of the CDR3 is 12 residues. CDR3 bases: TGTGCCAGCAGCCAAGCTGCTAGCGTGAGATTCTTC. Its protein product is CASSQAASVRFF.

The chain links TRBV5-6 to TRBJ2-4; 9 bases fit TRBD2. This CDR3 has 15 amino acids. Germline loops: CDR1 SGHDT, CDR2 YYEEEE. The trim removed 6 bases at V and 0 bases at J, leaving 4 bases unmatched. The CDR3 region has the DNA TGTGCCAGCACCCTACTAGCGGGAGCCAAAAACATTCAGTACTTC. Translating gives CASTLLAGAKNIQYF. The full variable domain, completed using reference TRBV5-6 and TRBJ2-4, is DAGVTQSPTHLIKTRGQQVTLRCSPKSGHDTVSWYQQALGQGPQFIFQYYEEEERQRGNFPDRFSGHQFPNYSSELNVNALLLGDSALYLCASTLLAGAKNIQYFGAGTRLSVL.

This chain links TRBV3-1 (or the pseudogene TRBV3-2) with TRBJ1-5; the match to TRBD1 covers 10 bases. CDR3 size: 16 residues. The V gene end was trimmed by 1 base and the J gene end by 7 bases; junction bases not matched to a gene: 7. From germline, CDR1 is LGHDT and CDR2 YNNKEL (reference sequence). This chain's CDR3 is CASSQAGTGEKQPQHF. The DNA for the CDR3 is TGTGCCAGCAGCCAAGCCGGGACAGGGGAGAAACAGCCCCAGCATTTT.

The V call is TRBV19, the J call TRBJ1-4; 10 bases are a match to TRBD1. The trim removed 3 bases at V and 7 bases at J, leaving 8 bases unmatched. CDR3 length: 16 residues. Germline V CDR1 and CDR2: LNHDA, SQIVND (reference sequence). The CDR3 is CASSIPPDRGFEKLFF. For the CDR3, the DNA is TGTGCCAGTAGTATCCCCCCGGACAGGGGGTTTGAAAAACTGTTTTTT. Full variable domain (rest looked up from reference TRBV19 and TRBJ1-4): DGGITQSPKYLFRKEGQNVTLSCEQNLNHDAMYWYRQDPGQGLRLIYYSQIVNDFQKGDIAEGYSVSREKKESFPLTVTSAQKNPTAFYLCASSIPPDRGFEKLFFGSGTQLSVL.

The J gene is TRBJ2-2, the V gene TRBV3-1 (or the pseudogene TRBV3-2); D possibly corresponds to TRBD1 (7 bases). V lost 4 bases, J lost 5 bases, and 11 bases lay in between. The germline gives CDR1 LGHDT, CDR2 YNNKEL (reference sequence). This CDR3 is 14 amino acids long. CDR3 region: CASSLPGGTGELFF. The CDR3 nucleotides read TGTGCCAGCAGCCTTCCAGGGGGGACCGGGGAGCTGTTTTTT.

CDR3 in amino acids: CASSLHDRAVTGELFF. For the CDR3, the DNA is TGTGCCAGCAGCCTCCACGACAGGGCCGTCACCGGGGAGCTGTTTTTT. The V call is TRBV9, the J call TRBJ2-2, with TRBD1 matching 7 bases. The CDR3 runs 16 residues. CDR1 is SGDLS and CDR2 is YYNGEE in the germline V gene. J gave up 4 bases and V 4 bases, and 10 bases lay outside the gene matches.

The genes are TRBV7-9 and TRBJ1-4; TRBD1 agrees at 10 bases. This CDR3 is 16 amino acids long. CDR1 SEHNR and CDR2 FQNEAQ come from the germline V gene (reference sequence). J gave up 7 bases and V 1 base, and 6 bases lay outside the gene matches. The CDR3 sequence: CASSLDPGQGFEKLFF. The CDR3 region has the DNA TGTGCCAGCAGCTTAGACCCGGGACAGGGGTTTGAAAAACTGTTTTTT.

This clone has just a few counts. V gene TRBV5-1 combines with J gene TRBJ2-7; 7 positions agree with TRBD1. CDR1 and CDR2 (germline): SGHRS, YFSETQ. There are 15 residues in the CDR3. V was pared by 1 base and J by 2 bases, with 6 bases of the junction left unmatched. The CDR3 DNA reads TGCGCCAGCAGCTTGCTAGGGACAGCAACCTACGAGCAGTACTTC. Its protein is CASSLLGTATYEQYF.

This clone showed up just once. The gene calls are TRBV19 and TRBJ2-3; 8 nucleotides line up with TRBD2. CDR1 is LNHDA and CDR2 is SQIVND in the germline V gene (reference sequence). Trimming at V came to 3 bases and at J to 0 bases, leaving 2 bases not matched to a gene. This CDR3 has 15 amino acids. CDR3 protein: CASSITGGSTDTQYF. The CDR3 DNA is TGTGCCAGTAGTATCACGGGGGGGAGCACAGATACGCAGTATTTT.

The rearrangement links TRBV5-1 to TRBJ1-1, with 7 bases that match TRBD1. The CDR3 contains 13 residues. J gave up 7 bases and V 3 bases, and 6 bases lay outside the gene matches. Per the germline V gene, CDR1 is SGHRS and CDR2 is YFSETQ. In DNA form, the CDR3 reads TGCGCCAGCAGCTACTCCCGGGACAGTGAAGCTTTCTTT. Translation gives CASSYSRDSEAFF. The full variable domain, its missing parts supplied by reference TRBV5-1 and TRBJ1-1, is KAGVTQTPRYLIKTRGQQVTLSCSPISGHRSVSWYQQTPGQGLQFLFEYFSETQRNKGNFPGRFSGRQFSNSRSEMNVSTLELGDSALYLCASSYSRDSEAFFGQGTRLTVV.

The sample holds a few counts of this clone. The chain links TRBV3-1 (or the pseudogene TRBV3-2) to TRBJ1-3; D remains ambiguous. The CDR3 has 16 residues. V lost 1 base and J lost 3, with 13 bases in between. The germline V gene encodes CDR1 LGHDT and CDR2 YNNKEL (reference sequence). This chain's CDR3 is CASSQVTGEIGNTIYF. The CDR3 DNA reads as TGTGCCAGCAGCCAAGTTACGGGTGAGATTGGAAACACCATATATTTT.

The gene calls are TRBV6-5 and TRBJ1-4; weak D call: TRBD1 (6 bases). V was trimmed by 6 bases and J by 10 bases, leaving 21 bases between them. Germline V gene sequence: CDR1 MNHEY, CDR2 SVGAGI. The CDR3 contains 15 residues. Written as DNA, the CDR3 is TGTGCCAGCAGGCCAACAGGGTTTCAGGGTGGAAAACTGTTTTTT. Residues: CASRPTGFQGGKLFF.

The chain has TRBV11-3 and TRBJ2-3; 7 bases are a match to TRBD2. The germline V gene has CDR1 SGHNT and CDR2 YENEEA. Trimming took 5 bases from V and 3 from J; bases not matched to a gene: 8. The CDR3 runs to 15 residues. The CDR3 region has the DNA TGTGCCAGCAGCCCCCGGGAAGCGGGGACAGATACGCAGTATTTT. Translation: CASSPREAGTDTQYF. Together with reference TRBV11-3 and TRBJ2-3, the CDR3 gives the full variable domain: EAGVVQSPRYKIIEKKQPVAFWCNPISGHNTLYWYLQNLGQGPELLIRYENEEAVDDSQLPKDRFSAERLKGVDSTLKIQPAELGDSAVYLCASSPREAGTDTQYFGPGTRLTVL.

The DNA of the CDR3 is TGTGCCAGCAGTGGAAGGCAGGGTAGGAATACGCAGTATTTT. It is translated as CASSGRQGRNTQYF. J is TRBJ2-3 and V is TRBV2; possibly TRBD1 for D (5 bases). The CDR3 runs 14 residues. The V end lost 4 bases, the J end lost 7 bases, and 15 bases lay between the germline ends. From germline, CDR1 is SNHLY and CDR2 FYNNEI.